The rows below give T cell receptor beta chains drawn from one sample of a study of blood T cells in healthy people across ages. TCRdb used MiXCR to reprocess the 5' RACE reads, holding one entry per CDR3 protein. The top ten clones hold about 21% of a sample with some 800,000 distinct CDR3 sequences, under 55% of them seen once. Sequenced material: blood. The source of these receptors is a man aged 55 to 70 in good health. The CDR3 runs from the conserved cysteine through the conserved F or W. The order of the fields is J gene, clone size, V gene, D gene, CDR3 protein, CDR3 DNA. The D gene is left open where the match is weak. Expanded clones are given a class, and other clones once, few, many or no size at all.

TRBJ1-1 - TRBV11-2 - CASSPVPPTAFF TGTGCCAGCAGCCCCGTCCCCCCCACCGCTTTCTTT
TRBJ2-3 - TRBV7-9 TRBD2 CASSMRLAGYTDTQYF TGTGCCAGCAGCATGAGACTAGCGGGCTACACAGATACGCAGTATTTT
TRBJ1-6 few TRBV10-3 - CAISVRKKSYNSPLHF TGTGCCATCAGTGTACGGAAGAAATCCTATAATTCACCCCTCCACTTT
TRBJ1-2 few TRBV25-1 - CASSEGTGWLGYTF TGTGCCAGCAGTGAGGGTACAGGATGGCTCGGCTACACCTTC
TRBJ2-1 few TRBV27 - CASSLSGSYNEQFF TGTGCCAGCAGTTTATCGGGTTCCTACAATGAGCAGTTCTTC
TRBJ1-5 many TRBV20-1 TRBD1 CSASRRGLKPQHF TGCAGTGCTAGTCGCAGGGGGCTTAAGCCCCAGCATTTT
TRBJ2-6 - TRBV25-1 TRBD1 CASSELTGAGANVLTF TGTGCCAGCAGTGAATTGACAGGGGCTGGGGCCAACGTCCTGACTTTC
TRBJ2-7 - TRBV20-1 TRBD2 CSARVGLAGANEQYF TGCAGTGCTAGAGTAGGGCTAGCGGGGGCGAATGAGCAGTACTTC
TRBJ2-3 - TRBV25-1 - CASRGRPTDTQYF TGTGCCAGCCGGGGCAGGCCCACAGATACGCAGTATTTT
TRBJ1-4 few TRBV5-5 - CASSFSPSYGGITSYEKLFF TGTGCCAGCAGCTTCAGCCCGAGTTATGGAGGGATTACTTCTTATGAAAAACTGTTTTTT
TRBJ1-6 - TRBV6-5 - CASREGVSYNSPLHF TGTGCCAGCCGAGAAGGGGTCTCCTATAATTCACCCCTCCACTTT
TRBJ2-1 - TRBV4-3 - CASSQGTGGSLANEQFF TGCGCCAGCAGCCAAGGTACCGGCGGGTCTTTGGCCAATGAGCAGTTCTTC
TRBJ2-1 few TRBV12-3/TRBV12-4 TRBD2 CASSWGTSGGAHEQFF TGTGCCAGCAGTTGGGGTACTAGCGGGGGGGCCCATGAGCAGTTCTTC
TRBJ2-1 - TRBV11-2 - CASSEWLSSYNEQFF TGTGCCAGCAGCGAGTGGTTAAGCTCCTACAATGAGCAGTTCTTC
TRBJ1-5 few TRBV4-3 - CASSQDWQKNQPQHF TGCGCCAGCAGCCAAGATTGGCAGAAGAATCAGCCCCAGCATTTT
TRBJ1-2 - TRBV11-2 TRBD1 CASSTGTGSGYTF TGTGCCAGCAGCACCGGGACAGGGTCTGGCTACACCTTC
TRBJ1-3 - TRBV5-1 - CASSPGPTSGNTIYF TGCGCCAGCAGCCCGGGACCGACCTCTGGAAACACCATATATTTT
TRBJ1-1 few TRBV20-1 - CSATRTNTEAFF TGCAGTGCCACCAGAACGAACACTGAAGCTTTCTTT
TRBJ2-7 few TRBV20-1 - CSARESGSSSYEQYF TGCAGTGCTAGGGAATCCGGTTCTAGCTCCTACGAGCAGTACTTC
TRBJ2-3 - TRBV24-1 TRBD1 CATSTGAPDTQYF TGTGCCACCAGTACAGGGGCACCAGATACGCAGTATTTT
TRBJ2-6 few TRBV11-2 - CASSSAGGANVLTF TGTGCCAGCAGCTCCGCCGGCGGGGCCAACGTCCTGACTTTC
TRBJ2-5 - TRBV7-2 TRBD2 CTSSFQREGGTQYF TGTACCAGCAGCTTCCAGCGGGAGGGCGGGACCCAGTACTTC
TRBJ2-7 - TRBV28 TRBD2 CASSGGGGPISYEQYF TGTGCCAGCAGTGGGGGCGGGGGGCCGATCTCCTACGAGCAGTACTTC
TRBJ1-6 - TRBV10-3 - CAISVGDPRAYSPLHF TGTGCCATCAGTGTAGGAGACCCCCGGGCATATTCACCCCTCCACTTT
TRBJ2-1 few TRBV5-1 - CASSPTTGYNEQFF TGCGCCAGCAGCCCCACGACGGGGTACAATGAGCAGTTCTTC
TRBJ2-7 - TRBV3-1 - CASKSTASYEQYF TGTGCCAGCAAGAGTACAGCCTCCTACGAGCAGTACTTC
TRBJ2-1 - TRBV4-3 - CASSNTQGLFF TGCGCCAGCAGCAACACACAGGGTTTGTTCTTC
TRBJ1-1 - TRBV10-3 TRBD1 CAISDPRGQGGTEAFF TGTGCCATCAGTGACCCGCGGGGACAGGGCGGCACTGAAGCTTTCTTT
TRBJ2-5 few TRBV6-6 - CATRPDARVLGTQYF TGTGCCACCAGACCAGATGCCAGGGTTTTAGGGACCCAGTACTTC
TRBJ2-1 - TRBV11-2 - CASSPGPGPPGHEQFF TGTGCCAGCAGCCCCGGGCCGGGGCCTCCTGGGCATGAGCAGTTCTTC
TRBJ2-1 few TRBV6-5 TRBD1 CASSYFGQGSYNEQFF TGTGCCAGCAGTTACTTCGGACAGGGGAGCTACAATGAGCAGTTCTTC
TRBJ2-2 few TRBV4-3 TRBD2 CASSQGRLANTGELFF TGCGCCAGCAGCCAAGGTCGACTAGCAAACACCGGGGAGCTGTTTTTT
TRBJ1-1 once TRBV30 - CAWSSQGVTEAFF TGTGCCTGGAGTTCCCAGGGCGTCACTGAAGCTTTCTTT